The 10 T cell receptor beta chains presented below share a single source sample, sequenced in a study of cytomegalovirus exposure and HLA in healthy donors. The PCR made use of 60 Vbeta and 13 Jbeta primers. Data came from immunoSEQ multiplex PCR; TCRdb stores just in-frame clones and leaves some out. Of 80,000 or so clones in the sample, under 80% are singletons; the top ten hold roughly 5%. Material: PBMCs. The receptors originated from a man in his fifties or sixties in good health and CMV-seropositive.

This chain joins TRBV18 and TRBJ1-1, with TRBD1 identical over 10 bases. This CDR3 is built from 16 residues. V was clipped by 5 bases and J by 0 bases; unmatched bases: 6. Germline V CDR1 and CDR2: KGHSH, LQKENI. The CDR3 nucleotides read TGTGCCAGCTCAGCCGGGACAGGGGATTTGAACACTGAAGCTTTCTTT. This gives the protein CASSAGTGDLNTEAFF.

This clone showed up just a few times. The chain links TRBV6-4 to TRBJ2-3; D is perhaps TRBD2 (6 bases). The germline CDR1 and CDR2 sequences are MRHNA and SNTAGT. This CDR3 has 14 amino acids. Trimming removed 3 bases at V and 4 bases at J, with 11 bases between. The CDR3 DNA reads as TGTGCCAGCAGTGAGTCGGGAGAGGCAGATACGCAGTATTTT. Translated: CASSESGEADTQYF.

V is TRBV5-1 and J is TRBJ1-1, with TRBD1 matching 7 bases. V gave up 4 bases and J gave up 5 bases; unmatched junction bases: 14. The CDR3 totals 16 residues. Germline V CDR1 and CDR2: SGHRS, YFSETQ. The CDR3 reads CASSLDPGTATTEAFF. The DNA of the CDR3 is TGCGCCAGCAGCCTGGACCCCGGGACAGCGACGACTGAAGCTTTCTTT.

This sequence joins TRBV5-1 and TRBJ2-2, with TRBD1 matching over 9 bases. The trim removed 4 bases at V and 6 bases at J, leaving 7 bases unmatched. Per the germline V gene, CDR1 is SGHRS and CDR2 is YFSETQ. The CDR3 runs 15 residues. The CDR3 DNA is TGCGCCAGCAGCCCACGGGACAGGGTCTCCGGGGAGCTGTTTTTT. Residues: CASSPRDRVSGELFF.

The V call is TRBV2, the J call TRBJ2-1; D uncertain. CDR1 SNHLY and CDR2 FYNNEI come from the germline V gene. The V end lost 8 bases, the J end lost 4 bases, and 15 bases lay between the germline ends. The CDR3 covers 14 residues. The CDR3 DNA is TGTGCCAGCGGCCCCTCCGGAGTTTACAATGAGCAGTTCTTC. The encoded protein is CASGPSGVYNEQFF.

V and J are TRBV15 and TRBJ1-4; possible D gene TRBD1, 6 bases. The CDR3 extends over 17 amino acids. The germline CDR1 and CDR2 sequences are LNHNV and YYDKDF (reference sequence). V gave up 2 bases and J gave up 0 bases, with 13 bases separating them. The CDR3 is CATSRYRETATNEKLFF. CDR3 in DNA: TGTGCCACCAGCAGATACAGGGAGACAGCAACTAATGAAAAACTGTTTTTT.

The chain combines TRBV11-2 with TRBJ2-7; 10 positions agree with TRBD1. V lost 5 bases and J lost 5; bases outside the gene matches: 12. This CDR3 spans 16 amino acids. In germline, CDR1 is SGHAT, CDR2 FQNNGV. CDR3 loop: CASSPPRDRGFDEQYF. As DNA, the CDR3 is TGTGCCAGCAGCCCCCCCCGGGACAGGGGATTCGACGAGCAGTACTTC.

The chain links TRBV6-5 to TRBJ1-1; TRBD1 might be the D (6 bases). The CDR3 is 15 residues long. Between the trimmed V and J ends, which lost 0 bases and 11 bases, there was a span of 19 bases. Germline V gene data show CDR1 as MNHEY and CDR2 as SVGAGI. CDR3: CASSYSGAYEKGAFF. CDR3 coding DNA: TGTGCCAGCAGTTACTCGGGGGCCTATGAGAAGGGGGCTTTCTTT.

The chain joins TRBV28 to TRBJ2-6, with D possibly being TRBD1 (6 bases). This CDR3 has 15 residues. Germline values: CDR1 MDHEN, CDR2 SYDVKM. V was pared by 10 bases and J by 0 bases, with 13 bases between. CDR3 protein: CATAGTNSGANVLTF. As DNA, the CDR3 is TGTGCCACCGCCGGGACAAACTCTGGGGCCAACGTCCTGACTTTC.

The chain has TRBV4-3 and TRBJ1-3, with D possibly matching TRBD1 (5 bases). V was cut by 0 bases and J by 2 bases, with 8 bases left in between. Germline-derived CDR1 and CDR2 are LGHNA and YSLEER. The CDR3 spans 15 residues. The CDR3 sequence: CASSQDSGAGNTIYF. The CDR3 region has the DNA TGCGCCAGCAGCCAAGATTCGGGGGCTGGAAACACCATATATTTT.